This TCR beta chain was sequenced in a study of cytotoxic CD8 clonotypes in ibrutinib-treated CLL. Study background: Roughly 24 partial and 2 complete responses; at median roughly 68 months, approximately 14 remitted, roughly 12 progressed. Broader study findings: Clonality (at baseline) was higher than in age-matched healthy donors and tracked circulating CD8+ T-cell counts. Among the clonotypes, public ones were uncommon and contracted or held stable on treatment.

The table came from immunoSEQ multiplex PCR; TCRdb's copy has only in-frame clones and leaves some out. The sample contains roughly 250,000 clones, 70% of which appear only once. The authors obtained roughly 2 micrograms of genomic DNA from cryopreserved PBMCs for TCR beta libraries. This clone was seen a few times. Its specificity is unknown. The CDR3 contains 14 residues. CDR1 is MRHNA and CDR2 is SNTAGT in the germline V gene. V dropped 4 bases and J dropped 5 bases, with 12 bases sitting between them. This receptor was identified in a human donor with chronic lymphocytic leukemia. V gene TRBV6-4 combines with J gene TRBJ2-1; TRBD1 might be the D (5 bases). Source: PBMCs, taken after 24 months of ibrutinib treatment. CDR3 in amino acids: CASSGVQGNNEQFF. CDR3 coding DNA: TGTGCCAGCAGTGGGGTGCAGGGCAACAATGAGCAGTTCTTC.